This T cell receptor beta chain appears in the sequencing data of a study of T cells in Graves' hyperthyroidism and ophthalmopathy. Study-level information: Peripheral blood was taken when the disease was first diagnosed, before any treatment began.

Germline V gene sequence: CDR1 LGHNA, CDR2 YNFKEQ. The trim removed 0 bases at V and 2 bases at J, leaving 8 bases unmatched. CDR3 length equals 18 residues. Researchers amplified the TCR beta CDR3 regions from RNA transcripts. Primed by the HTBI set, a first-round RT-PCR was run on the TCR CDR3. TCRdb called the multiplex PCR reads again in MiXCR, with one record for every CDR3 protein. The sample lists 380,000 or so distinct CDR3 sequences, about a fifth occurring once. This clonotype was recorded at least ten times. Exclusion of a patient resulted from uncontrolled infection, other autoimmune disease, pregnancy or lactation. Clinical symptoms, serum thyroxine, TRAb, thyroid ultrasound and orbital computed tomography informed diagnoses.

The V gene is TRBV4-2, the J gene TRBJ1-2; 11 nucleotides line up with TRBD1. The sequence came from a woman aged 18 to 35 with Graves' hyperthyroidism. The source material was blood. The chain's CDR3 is CASSQEVPWDRGNYGYTF. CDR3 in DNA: TGTGCCAGCAGCCAAGAGGTCCCCTGGGACAGGGGGAACTATGGCTACACCTTC.